The clone carrying this T cell receptor (beta chain) was detected many times. What it recognizes is unknown. The source of the sample is a study of early T cells in non-severe SARS-CoV-2 infection. Study-wide context: Bulk RNA from unsorted whole blood was sequenced; chains were unpaired. Notes on the study in general: Anti-spike CD8 responses were favored by VDJdb matching, which missed private and CD4 specificities.

Attached unique molecular identifiers marked individual cDNA molecules. TCRdb re-derived calls from the 5' RACE reads in MiXCR, one entry per CDR3 protein. This table has about 50,000 distinct CDR3 sequences, around a tenth appearing once. V gave up 1 base and J gave up 7 bases, with 17 bases separating them. In germline, CDR1 is DFQATT, CDR2 SNEGSKA (reference sequence). CDR3 size: 15 residues. Sample: whole blood, taken at baseline. The TCR sequence derives from an adult who was a healthcare worker with PCR-confirmed SARS-CoV-2 infection or an uninfected control (not recorded which). V and J are TRBV20-1 and TRBJ2-1; TRBD2 might be the D (6 bases). The CDR3 DNA follows: TGCAGTGCTAGAGTTCGAACTAGCCCGGTTAATGAGCAGTTCTTC. Translated, it gives CSARVRTSPVNEQFF.